The 8 T cell receptor beta chains listed next were all sequenced from one sample in a study of beta chain features in type 1 diabetes. The entirety of the isolated RNA underwent reverse transcription, so expressed TCRB transcripts were sequenced. The table came from immunoSEQ multiplex PCR; TCRdb's copy has only in-frame clones and leaves some out. The sample has roughly 330,000 clones; about 11% are singletons. The sequenced sample consisted of naive CD4+ T cells from blood. Receptors originate from a woman younger than 45 in good health.

The sample holds a few counts of this clone. The chain links TRBV7-2 to TRBJ1-1; 8 nucleotides match TRBD1. The germline gives CDR1 SGHTA, CDR2 FQGNSA. Unmatched junction bases numbered 4, after V lost 6 bases and J lost 1 base. This CDR3 comprises 14 residues. The DNA for the CDR3 is TGTGCCAGCAGTTTTGGACAGGGGAACACTGAAGCTTTCTTT. Protein: CASSFGQGNTEAFF.

This clone was seen a few times. At one end, the junction sequence differs from germline, possibly due to a read error. The chain joins TRBV20-1 to TRBJ2-7; TRBD1 aligns across 9 bases. CDR3 length: 10 amino acids. CDR1 is DFQATT, CDR2 SNEGSKA, per germline (reference sequence). Written as DNA, the CDR3 is TGCAGTGCTAGGAACAGGGGGCATAACTTC. Protein product: CSARNRGHNF.

The rearrangement uses TRBV29-1 and TRBJ1-4, with no clear D. V was pared by 7 bases and J by 5 bases, with 14 bases between. CDR3 size: 13 residues. Germline assignment: CDR1 SQVTM and CDR2 ANQGSEA. In DNA form, the CDR3 reads TGCAGCGGGGGAGGAGGGTGGAATGAAAAACTGTTTTTT. Its translation: CSGGGGWNEKLFF.

The chain couples TRBV7-9 to TRBJ2-1; TRBD2 matches at 7 bases. Trimming removed 5 bases from V and 4 bases from J; junction bases left unmatched: 14. Germline-derived CDR1 and CDR2 are SEHNR and FQNEAQ (reference sequence). The CDR3 length is 17 residues. The CDR3 region has the DNA TGTGCCAGCAGCCAGCGGCGTCCGGGAGGTACGTACAATGAGCAGTTCTTC. It is translated as CASSQRRPGGTYNEQFF.

This clone was counted only a few times. V is TRBV5-6 and J is TRBJ2-7, with 12 bases identical to TRBD1. The CDR3 length is 15 residues. From germline, CDR1 is SGHDT and CDR2 YYEEEE. J was trimmed by 5 bases and V by 0 bases; bases with no gene match: 3. The CDR3 region has the DNA TGTGCCAGCAGCTTGGTGGGACAGGGGGCCCACGAGCAGTACTTC. Translation gives CASSLVGQGAHEQYF.

The CDR3 is CASSEGVGVAGYNEQFF. The CDR3 region has the DNA TGTGCCAGCAGTGAAGGGGTTGGGGTAGCGGGATACAATGAGCAGTTCTTC. The V call is TRBV6-1, the J call TRBJ2-1; 8 nucleotides agree with TRBD2. J gave up 4 bases and V 1 base, and 9 bases lay outside the gene matches. The CDR3 is made up of 17 amino acids. Germline assignment: CDR1 MNHNS and CDR2 SASEGT.

This clone was detected a few times. The chain uses TRBV4-2 and TRBJ1-5; D is possibly TRBD1 (5 bases). V lost 1 base, J lost 0 bases, and 13 bases lay in between. CDR3 size: 17 residues. Germline V gene lookup returns CDR1 LGHNA and CDR2 YNFKEQ. CDR3 in DNA: TGTGCCAGCAGCCAAGGGCCGGGGGAAAGTAGCAATCAGCCCCAGCATTTT. Encoded protein: CASSQGPGESSNQPQHF.

This clone was seen more than once but under ten times. The rearrangement joins TRBV29-1 to TRBJ2-1; maybe TRBD2 (6 bases). V gave up 6 bases and J gave up 6 bases, with 21 bases separating them. The CDR3 is 15 amino acids. Germline loops: CDR1 SQVTM, CDR2 ANQGSEA. The DNA for the CDR3 is TGCAGCGTCGCCACTGCCCCCGGAGGGCTCAATGAGCAGTTCTTC. As protein: CSVATAPGGLNEQFF.